Below, 27 T cell receptor beta chains from the same sample are listed, as sequenced in a study of blood T cell repertoires in COVID-19. Produced via immunoSEQ multiplex PCR; TCRdb's table is partial and in-frame only. The repertoire holds 270,000 or so clones, with 91% as singletons. Sequencing input: PBMCs or T cells enriched from blood (not recorded which). Receptor source: a man aged 35 to 55 who had been exposed to COVID-19.

This clone occurred once. CDR3 nucleotide sequence: TGCGCCAGCAGCTTGGTTGGGACAGGGTACTACGAGCAGTACTTC. The encoded protein is CASSLVGTGYYEQYF. V usage is TRBV5-1 and J usage is TRBJ2-7; 9 bases line up with TRBD1. CDR1 and CDR2 (germline): SGHRS, YFSETQ. J gave up 3 bases and V 0 bases, and 4 bases lay outside the gene matches. The CDR3 covers 15 residues. The full variable domain, completed using reference TRBV5-1 and TRBJ2-7, is KAGVTQTPRYLIKTRGQQVTLSCSPISGHRSVSWYQQTPGQGLQFLFEYFSETQRNKGNFPGRFSGRQFSNSRSEMNVSTLELGDSALYLCASSLVGTGYYEQYFGPGTRLTVT.

A remark on this clone: The same CDR3 also results from other DNA sequences found in this sample. The chain recombines TRBV19 with TRBJ2-7, with TRBD2 identical over 12 bases. The CDR3 contains 14 residues. Germline V CDR1 and CDR2: LNHDA, SQIVND (reference sequence). The ends lost 5 bases at V and 3 bases at J; junction bases unmatched: 2. In DNA form, the CDR3 reads TGTGCCAGTAGTCTAGCGGGAGGGCTCTACGAGCAGTACTTC. Translating it yields CASSLAGGLYEQYF.

The chain couples TRBV18 to TRBJ2-7; TRBD2 matches at 8 bases. Trimming removed 5 bases from V and 0 bases from J; junction bases left unmatched: 6. Per germline, CDR1 KGHSH and CDR2 LQKENI. This CDR3 comprises 15 residues. CDR3 region: CASSSTGTSSYEQYF. The CDR3 DNA reads as TGTGCCAGCTCAAGCACCGGGACTAGCTCCTACGAGCAGTACTTC.

The rearrangement joins TRBV2 to TRBJ1-2, with D possibly being TRBD1 (5 bases). Germline V gene sequence: CDR1 SNHLY, CDR2 FYNNEI. V dropped 10 bases and J dropped 4 bases, with 31 bases sitting between them. This CDR3 spans 18 amino acids. The CDR3 DNA follows: TGTGCCACCTGGGTGAAAGAGATAACTCCAACTCAGGGCTATGGCTACACCTTC. It codes for CATWVKEITPTQGYGYTF.

The chain has TRBV9 and TRBJ2-7, with D possibly matching TRBD2 (6 bases). The CDR3 is 15 residues long. In germline, CDR1 is SGDLS, CDR2 YYNGEE. Trimming shortened V by 4 bases and J by 5 bases, and 19 bases separated the two germline ends. CDR3 DNA sequence: TGTGCCAGCAGCCCTTCCGGGACTGACGCCGACGAGCAGTACTTC. Amino acids: CASSPSGTDADEQYF.

A single count supports this clone. The J gene is TRBJ2-1, the V gene TRBV4-2; TRBD2 aligns across 7 bases. CDR3 length: 16 amino acids. Looked up from germline, CDR1 is LGHNA and CDR2 is YNFKEQ. The ends lost 1 base at V and 7 bases at J; junction bases unmatched: 10. DNA of the CDR3: TGTGCCAGCAGCCAAGTTAGGGCGGGAGTTAAGAATGAGCAGTTCTTC. This sequence encodes CASSQVRAGVKNEQFF.

The chain employs TRBV10-2 and TRBJ2-2; 11 bases map to TRBD2. J gave up 5 bases and V 6 bases, and 2 bases lay outside the gene matches. The CDR3 length is 14 residues. Germline CDR1 is WSHSY and CDR2 is SAAADI. The CDR3 spells CASRGLADTGELFF. CDR3 coding DNA: TGCGCCAGCAGGGGACTAGCGGATACCGGGGAGCTGTTTTTT.

J is TRBJ1-1 and V is TRBV9; D is unclear. The CDR3 contains 12 residues. V was clipped by 4 bases and J by 1 base, with 5 bases between them. CDR1 SGDLS and CDR2 YYNGEE come from the germline V gene. As DNA, the CDR3 is TGTGCCAGCAGCCCGAGGAACACTGAAGCTTTCTTT. It is translated as CASSPRNTEAFF.

This clone was seen just once. This chain connects TRBV5-4 to TRBJ1-3; D may be TRBD1 (6 bases). Germline V gene lookup returns CDR1 SGHNT and CDR2 YYREEE (reference sequence). V lost 4 bases to trimming and J lost 0 bases, with 26 bases between them. The CDR3 is 20 residues long. CDR3 coding DNA: TGTGCCAGCAGCCCCGTCCCTAACCCCTCTAAGACAGGCTCTGGAAACACCATATATTTT. This codes for CASSPVPNPSKTGSGNTIYF.

V usage is TRBV4-1 and J usage is TRBJ1-1; possible D gene TRBD1, 6 bases. The CDR3 length is 16 residues. CDR1 MGHRA and CDR2 YSYEKL come from the germline V gene. Deletions cut 4 bases from V and 0 bases from J, with 15 bases between. CDR3: CASSPGTSTMNTEAFF. The CDR3 nucleotides read TGCGCCAGCAGCCCGGGGACATCGACAATGAACACTGAAGCTTTCTTT.

The chain joins TRBV30 to TRBJ2-2; D is unclear. Germline CDR1 is GTSNPN and CDR2 is SVGIG (reference sequence). Trimming removed 0 bases from V and 1 base from J, with 3 bases in between. The CDR3 runs to 13 residues. The DNA of the CDR3 is TGTGCCTGGAGTGTCGGGAACACCGGGGAGCTGTTTTTT. This sequence encodes CAWSVGNTGELFF.

The chain recombines TRBV10-3 with TRBJ1-1; the D gene is possibly TRBD1 (5 bases). The germline V gene has CDR1 ENHRY and CDR2 SYGVKD. The CDR3 loop spans 13 amino acids. Trimming left V 11 bases short and J 0 bases short, with 13 bases between. CDR3 amino acids: CASLRAMNTEAFF. CDR3 DNA sequence: TGTGCCTCACTCAGGGCCATGAACACTGAAGCTTTCTTT.

Of note for this clone: The same CDR3 is also encoded by other DNA sequences in this sample. The chain links TRBV24-1 to TRBJ2-1; 8 bases agree with TRBD2. Per the germline V gene, CDR1 is KGHDR and CDR2 is SFDVKD. CDR3 length equals 15 residues. After removal of 3 bases from V and 6 bases from J, the junction contained 6 bases not matched to a gene. The CDR3 loop reads CATSDTSGSSNEQFF. CDR3 sequence (DNA): TGTGCCACCAGTGATACCAGCGGGAGTTCCAATGAGCAGTTCTTC.

The V call is TRBV9, the J call TRBJ2-3; D might be TRBD2 (5 bases). The CDR3 runs to 12 residues. V lost 2 bases, J lost 4 bases, and 5 bases lay in between. The germline V gene encodes CDR1 SGDLS and CDR2 YYNGEE. The CDR3: CASSVGADTQYF. The CDR3, as DNA: TGTGCCAGCAGCGTCGGGGCAGATACGCAGTATTTT. The full variable domain, its missing parts supplied by reference TRBV9 and TRBJ2-3, is DSGVTQTPKHLITATGQRVTLRCSPRSGDLSVYWYQQSLDQGLQFLIQYYNGEERAKGNILERFSAQQFPDLHSELNLSSLELGDSALYFCASSVGADTQYFGPGTRLTVL.

The J gene is TRBJ1-2, the V gene TRBV10-3; D ambiguous. CDR3 length: 13 residues. The germline V and J ends were trimmed by 5 bases and 5 bases, with 12 bases remaining between them. Germline V gene data show CDR1 as ENHRY and CDR2 as SYGVKD. CDR3 nucleotides: TGTGCCATCAGTAGGGAGTCAAAGTATGGCTACACCTTC. It codes for CAISRESKYGYTF.

The CDR3 nucleotides read TGCGCCAGCAGCTATGGTGGGACAGGGAACAATGAGCAGTTCTTC. This gives the protein CASSYGGTGNNEQFF. The V gene is TRBV5-1, the J gene TRBJ2-1; TRBD1 aligns across 9 bases. Germline V gene lookup returns CDR1 SGHRS and CDR2 YFSETQ. CDR3 length equals 15 residues. The V and J ends lost 3 bases and 5 bases, in that order; junction bases with no gene match: 6.

V gene TRBV4-3 combines with J gene TRBJ1-2, with D possibly TRBD1 on 5 matching bases. Germline assignment: CDR1 LGHNA and CDR2 YSLEER. Trimming left V 1 base short and J 2 bases short, with 11 bases between. This CDR3 spans 15 amino acids. CDR3 coding DNA: TGCGCCAGCAGCCAAGGAACACAGGTCAACTATGGCTACACCTTC. It is translated as CASSQGTQVNYGYTF.

The genes are TRBV11-2 and TRBJ1-1, with D possibly TRBD1 on 6 matching bases. The CDR3 totals 15 residues. V gave up 4 bases and J gave up 0 bases, with 12 bases separating them. CDR1 SGHAT and CDR2 FQNNGV come from the germline V gene. The CDR3 DNA sequence: TGTGCCAGCAGCTGGGGGACACGAATGAACACTGAAGCTTTCTTT. Translating gives CASSWGTRMNTEAFF.

V is TRBV7-6 and J is TRBJ2-1; 11 bases agree with TRBD2. V gave up 7 bases and J gave up 4 bases; unmatched junction bases: 6. CDR3 length equals 15 residues. Germline V gene data show CDR1 as SGHVS and CDR2 as FNYEAQ. The CDR3 loop is CASIDLAGGYNEQFF. In DNA form, the CDR3 reads TGTGCCAGCATCGACCTAGCGGGAGGATACAATGAGCAGTTCTTC.

The rearrangement joins TRBV9 to TRBJ2-2; 8 nucleotides match TRBD2. The V and J ends lost 4 bases and 2 bases, in that order; junction bases with no gene match: 7. Germline CDR1 SGDLS, CDR2 YYNGEE. This CDR3 has 16 amino acids. CDR3 nucleotide sequence: TGTGCCAGCAGCACCGGTAGCGGGGTAAACACCGGGGAGCTGTTTTTT. This translates into CASSTGSGVNTGELFF.

The V and J genes are TRBV27 and TRBJ1-1; perhaps TRBD1 as D (6 bases). Germline values: CDR1 MNHEY, CDR2 SMNVEV (reference sequence). This CDR3 comprises 13 residues. The V gene lost 4 bases and the J gene lost 8 bases, with 14 bases spanning the gap. The CDR3 here is CASSSPDSMEAFF. In nucleotides, the CDR3 is TGTGCCAGCAGTTCCCCGGACAGTATGGAAGCTTTCTTT.

This chain links TRBV30 with TRBJ1-1; D call uncertain. Germline V lookup: CDR1 GTSNPN, CDR2 SVGIG (reference sequence). This CDR3 spans 17 amino acids. Trimming left V 3 bases short and J 0 bases short, with 20 bases between. The CDR3 region has the DNA TGTGCCTGGAGCGACCCCTATTTCGGGAGAGTGAACACTGAAGCTTTCTTT. Protein product: CAWSDPYFGRVNTEAFF.

The chain is built from TRBV6-5 and TRBJ2-3, with D unresolved. Germline CDR1 reads MNHEY; CDR2 reads SVGAGI. Trimming shortened V by 2 bases and J by 4 bases, and 4 bases separated the two germline ends. The CDR3 covers 12 residues. The CDR3 DNA follows: TGTGCCAGCAGTTACCCGGCAGATACGCAGTATTTT. Its translation is CASSYPADTQYF.

The rearrangement uses TRBV9 and TRBJ2-1; 11 bases agree with TRBD2. The CDR3 is 17 amino acids. J lost 0 bases, V lost 6 bases, and 8 bases had no gene match. CDR1 is SGDLS and CDR2 is YYNGEE in the germline V gene. The CDR3 nucleotides read TGTGCCAGCACGCTAGCGGGAGGACGAAGCTCCTACAATGAGCAGTTCTTC. Its protein product is CASTLAGGRSSYNEQFF.

The J gene is TRBJ2-3, the V gene TRBV9; the match to TRBD2 covers 8 bases. Germline V CDR1 and CDR2: SGDLS, YYNGEE. CDR3 length: 19 residues. Trimming cost V 3 bases and J 0 bases; bases outside gene matches: 15. The CDR3 protein is CASSGRLSGSYLSTDTQYF. CDR3 DNA: TGTGCCAGCAGCGGCCGACTAAGCGGGAGTTACCTTAGCACAGATACGCAGTATTTT.

The genes are TRBV3-1 (or the pseudogene TRBV3-2) and TRBJ2-1; TRBD2 aligns across 10 bases. The germline gives CDR1 LGHDT, CDR2 YNNKEL (reference sequence). The ends lost 4 bases at V and 8 bases at J; junction bases unmatched: 11. The CDR3 is 16 residues long. CDR3 sequence reads: CASSPRTSGGGDEQFF. In nucleotides, the CDR3 is TGTGCCAGCAGCCCTCGGACTAGCGGAGGGGGGGATGAGCAGTTCTTC.

The chain uses TRBV7-9 and TRBJ1-1; D not resolved. The CDR3 has 13 residues. V dropped 7 bases and J dropped 2 bases, with 11 bases sitting between them. Germline-derived CDR1 and CDR2 are SEHNR and FQNEAQ (reference sequence). The DNA of the CDR3 is TGTGCCAGCACCCGGACGGGAAACACTGAAGCTTTCTTT. Its protein is CASTRTGNTEAFF.